Here is one TCR beta chain with its context. The clone's antigen remains unknown. Base quality data are lacking; no much larger clone is found one base away. The library was built by means of the immunoSEQ multiplex PCR assay. The authors' analysis ran thus. A statistical classification framework was built to diagnose cytomegalovirus status from the catalog of TCR beta chain sequences. TCRdb stores this immuneACCESS table with in-frame sequences only. Part of the clones is absent; in the studies checked, under half of the shortfall reflects unresolved V genes, and no reason is known for the rest. The V and J calls and clone size are taken from that table; D and trimming were inferred from the DNA. The sample includes about 120,000 clones, with approximately 90% observed a single time. The ten largest clones add up to around 1.9% of the sample. This record comes from a study of cytomegalovirus exposure and HLA in healthy donors (TCRdb year 2017). In terms of the full investigation: According to a later analysis, the 120 validation repertoires were produced on the same platform as the roughly 700 repertoires of the first cohort. The study aimed to test whether signatures of past pathogen exposure could be identified by cataloging public T cell receptors. Along with the approximately 650-subject first cohort, a separate validation cohort of some 130 different subjects was used. High-throughput TCR immunosequencing, statistical association of individual TCRs with disease status, and machine learning were combined to predict cytomegalovirus infection status. What the study reported, not specific to this receptor: Most TCR sequences were seen in very few donors, while some public TCRs were found in many individuals. According to the authors, the approach could potentially be generalized to other disease states and immunological phenotypes. The study listed 170 or so TCR beta chains as associated with cytomegalovirus. Subsequent analysis determined that TCRs grouped into clusters in the first cohort also showed a tendency toward co-occurrence across the 130 or so validation repertoires, and approximately 93% of cluster scores exceeded 0. In vitro tests confirmed that a few of the cytomegalovirus-associated TCR beta chains recognize cytomegalovirus antigens. Cytomegalovirus status was reported to be diagnosed by the classifier with high specificity and sensitivity in both the original and validation cohorts. All 120 or so repertoires were used to score co-occurrence in the validation cohort in a later analysis, because that analysis had no HLA typing for the cohort.

The donors belonged to the validation cohort of roughly 120 subjects, which was separate from the approximately 700-subject first cohort. This TCR was sampled from a young man in good health and CMV-seronegative. Source material: PBMCs.

The DNA reads TGTGCCAGCAGCCAAGATTTTCTGCGGGGTAGCGGGATTAATGAGCAGTTCTTC. This gives the protein CASSQDFLRGSGINEQFF. The chain was built from TRBV14 and TRBJ2-1; TRBD2 agrees with 8 junctional bases. Inclusive of the bounding cysteine and phenylalanine, the CDR3 is 18 residues long. Of all the DNA, just the CDR3 is kept, 54 bases in frame from base 1. The germline V and J ends show losses of 0 bases and 7 bases respectively, and no gene match explains 14 bases of the junction. CDR1 is given as SGHDN and CDR2 as FVKESK, both from the germline V gene.